This T cell receptor beta chain came from a study of beta chain features in type 1 diabetes. Every bit of the isolated RNA underwent reverse transcription, so sequencing read expressed TCRB transcripts. Profiled with immunoSEQ multiplex PCR; TCRdb holds only in-frame clones, not every one. The sample includes some 290,000 clones, 14% of them seen just once. Study results and limitations: Within each of all four CD4+ subsets, Type 1 diabetes patients had TCRB CDR3s that were moderately but significantly shorter. Naive, central memory and Treg TCRB repertoires seemed to resemble each other more closely in patients than they did in healthy donors.

The CDR3 length is 12 residues. The V and J ends lost 4 bases and 4 bases respectively, with 7 bases between them. Germline V gene sequence: CDR1 SQVTM, CDR2 ANQGSEA. Only a few counts were recorded for this clone. Its target is not known. CD4+ naive, central memory, regulatory and stem cell-like memory cells were sorted via CD45RO/CCR7/CD25/CD127/CD95/CD27. The sequenced material came from naive CD4+ T cells from blood. This receptor was identified in a man aged 25 to 40 with type 1 diabetes. The chain has TRBV29-1 and TRBJ2-2; D remains unclear. CDR3 sequence: CSVVSGTGELFF. DNA of the CDR3: TGCAGCGTTGTCTCGGGCACCGGGGAGCTGTTTTTT.